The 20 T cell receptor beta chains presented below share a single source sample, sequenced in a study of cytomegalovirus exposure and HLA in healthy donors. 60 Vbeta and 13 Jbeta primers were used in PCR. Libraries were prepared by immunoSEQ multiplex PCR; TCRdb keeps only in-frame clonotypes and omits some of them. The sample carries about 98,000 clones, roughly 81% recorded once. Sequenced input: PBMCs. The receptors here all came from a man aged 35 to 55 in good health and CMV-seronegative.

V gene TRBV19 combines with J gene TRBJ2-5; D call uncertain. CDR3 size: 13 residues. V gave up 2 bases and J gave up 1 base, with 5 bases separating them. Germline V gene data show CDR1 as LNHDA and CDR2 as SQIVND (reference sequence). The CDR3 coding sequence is TGTGCCAGTAGTATACAGATCCAAGAGACCCAGTACTTC. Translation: CASSIQIQETQYF. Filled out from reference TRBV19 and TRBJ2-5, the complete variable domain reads DGGITQSPKYLFRKEGQNVTLSCEQNLNHDAMYWYRQDPGQGLRLIYYSQIVNDFQKGDIAEGYSVSREKKESFPLTVTSAQKNPTAFYLCASSIQIQETQYFGPGTRLLVL.

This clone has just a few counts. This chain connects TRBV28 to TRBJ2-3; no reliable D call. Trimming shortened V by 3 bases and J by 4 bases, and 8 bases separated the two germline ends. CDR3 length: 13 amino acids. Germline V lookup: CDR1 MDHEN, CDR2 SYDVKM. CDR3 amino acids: CASSFWASDTQYF. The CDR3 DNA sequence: TGTGCCAGCAGTTTTTGGGCTTCAGATACGCAGTATTTT.

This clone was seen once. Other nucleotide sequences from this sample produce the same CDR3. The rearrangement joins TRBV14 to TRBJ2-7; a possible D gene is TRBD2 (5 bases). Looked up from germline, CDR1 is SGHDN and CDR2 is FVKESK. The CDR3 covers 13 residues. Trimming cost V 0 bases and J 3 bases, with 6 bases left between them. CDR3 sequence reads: CASSQDSVYEQYF. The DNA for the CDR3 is TGTGCCAGCAGCCAAGATAGCGTCTACGAGCAGTACTTC.

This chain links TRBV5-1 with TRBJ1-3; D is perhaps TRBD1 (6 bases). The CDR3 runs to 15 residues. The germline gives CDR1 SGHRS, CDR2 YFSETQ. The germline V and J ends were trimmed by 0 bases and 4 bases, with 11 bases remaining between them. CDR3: CASSLGQERGNTIYF. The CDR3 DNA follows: TGCGCCAGCAGCTTGGGACAGGAACGGGGAAACACCATATATTTT.

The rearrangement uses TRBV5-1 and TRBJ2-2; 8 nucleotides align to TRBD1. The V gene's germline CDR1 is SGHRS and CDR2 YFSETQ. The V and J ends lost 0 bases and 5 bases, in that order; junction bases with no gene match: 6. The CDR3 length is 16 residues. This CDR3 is CASSLARDRHTGELFF. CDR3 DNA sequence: TGCGCCAGCAGCTTGGCCCGGGACAGGCATACCGGGGAGCTGTTTTTT.

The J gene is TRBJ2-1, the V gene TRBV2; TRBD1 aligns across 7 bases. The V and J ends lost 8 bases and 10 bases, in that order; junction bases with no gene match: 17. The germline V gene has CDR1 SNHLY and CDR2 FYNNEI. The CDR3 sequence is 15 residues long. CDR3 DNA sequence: TGTGCCAGCTTTAGAGACAGGGTGATCTCCTACGAGCAGTTCTTC. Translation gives CASFRDRVISYEQFF. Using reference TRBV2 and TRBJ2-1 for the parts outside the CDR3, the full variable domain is EPEVTQTPSHQVTQMGQEVILRCVPISNHLYFYWYRQILGQKVEFLVSFYNNEISEKSEIFDDQFSVERPDGSNFTLKIRSTKLEDSAMYFCASFRDRVISYEQFFGPGTRLTVL.

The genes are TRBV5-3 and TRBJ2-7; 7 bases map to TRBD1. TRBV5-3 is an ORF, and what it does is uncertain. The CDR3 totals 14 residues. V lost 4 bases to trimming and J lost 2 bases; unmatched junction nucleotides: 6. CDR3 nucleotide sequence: TGTGCCAGAAGCCCCGGGACAGTGACCTACGAGCAGTACTTC. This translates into CARSPGTVTYEQYF.

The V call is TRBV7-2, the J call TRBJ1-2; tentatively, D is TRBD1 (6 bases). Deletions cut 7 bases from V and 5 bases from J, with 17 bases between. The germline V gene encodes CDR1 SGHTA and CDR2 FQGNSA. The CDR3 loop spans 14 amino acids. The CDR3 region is CASTPPTGRYGYTF. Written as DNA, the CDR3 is TGTGCCAGCACCCCTCCGACAGGCCGATATGGCTACACCTTC.

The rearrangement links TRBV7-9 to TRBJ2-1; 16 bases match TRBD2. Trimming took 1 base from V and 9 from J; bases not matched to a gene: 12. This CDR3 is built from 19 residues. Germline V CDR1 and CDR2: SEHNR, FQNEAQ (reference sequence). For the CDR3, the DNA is TGTGCCAGCAGCTTAGTAATAAGCGGGACTAGCGGGGGGGCCGGTGAGCAGTTCTTC. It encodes CASSLVISGTSGGAGEQFF.

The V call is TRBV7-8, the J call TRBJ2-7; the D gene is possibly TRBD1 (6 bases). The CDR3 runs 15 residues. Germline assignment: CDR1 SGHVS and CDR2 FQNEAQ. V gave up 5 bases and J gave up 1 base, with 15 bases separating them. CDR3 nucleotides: TGTGCCAGCAGCAGCGTCGGGGACACGTCCTACGAGCAGTACTTC. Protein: CASSSVGDTSYEQYF.

The CDR3 DNA follows: TGTGCCAGCCCGCGGGGACTGAACACTGAAGCTTTCTTT. It is translated as CASPRGLNTEAFF. V usage is TRBV6-1 and J usage is TRBJ1-1; a possible D gene is TRBD1 (5 bases). Germline assignment: CDR1 MNHNS and CDR2 SASEGT. The V gene lost 8 bases and the J gene lost 0 bases, with 10 bases spanning the gap. This CDR3 spans 13 amino acids.

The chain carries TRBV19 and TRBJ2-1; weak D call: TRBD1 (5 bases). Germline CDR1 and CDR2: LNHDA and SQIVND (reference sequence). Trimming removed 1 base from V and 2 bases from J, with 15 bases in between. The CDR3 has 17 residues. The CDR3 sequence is CASSIALLRQTYNEQFF. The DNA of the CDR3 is TGTGCCAGTAGTATAGCTCTACTACGACAGACCTACAATGAGCAGTTCTTC. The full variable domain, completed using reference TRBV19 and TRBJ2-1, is DGGITQSPKYLFRKEGQNVTLSCEQNLNHDAMYWYRQDPGQGLRLIYYSQIVNDFQKGDIAEGYSVSREKKESFPLTVTSAQKNPTAFYLCASSIALLRQTYNEQFFGPGTRLTVL.

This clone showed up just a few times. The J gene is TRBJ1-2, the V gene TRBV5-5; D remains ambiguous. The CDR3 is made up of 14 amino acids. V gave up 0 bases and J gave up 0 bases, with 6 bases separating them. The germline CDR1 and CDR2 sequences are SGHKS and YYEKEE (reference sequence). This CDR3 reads CASSLDTTNYGYTF. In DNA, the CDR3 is TGTGCCAGCAGCTTGGACACCACTAACTATGGCTACACCTTC.

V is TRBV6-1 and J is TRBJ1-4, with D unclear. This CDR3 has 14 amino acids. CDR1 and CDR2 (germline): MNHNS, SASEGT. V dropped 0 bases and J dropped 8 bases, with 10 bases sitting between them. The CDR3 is CASSEAAGNEKLFF. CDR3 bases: TGTGCCAGCAGTGAAGCGGCAGGCAACGAAAAACTGTTTTTT.

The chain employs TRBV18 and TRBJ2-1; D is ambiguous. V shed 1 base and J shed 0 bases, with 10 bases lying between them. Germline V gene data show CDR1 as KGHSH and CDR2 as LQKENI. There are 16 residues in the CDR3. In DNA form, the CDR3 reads TGTGCCAGCTCACCACAAGCGCTAAGCTCCTACAATGAGCAGTTCTTC. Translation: CASSPQALSSYNEQFF. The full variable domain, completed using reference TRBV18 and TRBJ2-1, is NAGVMQNPRHLVRRRGQEARLRCSPMKGHSHVYWYRQLPEEGLKFMVYLQKENIIDESGMPKERFSAEFPKEGPSILRIQQVVRGDSAAYFCASSPQALSSYNEQFFGPGTRLTVL.

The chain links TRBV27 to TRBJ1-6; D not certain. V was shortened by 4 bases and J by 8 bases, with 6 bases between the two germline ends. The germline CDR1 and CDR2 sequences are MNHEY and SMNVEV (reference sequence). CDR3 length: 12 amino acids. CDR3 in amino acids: CASSSGYSPLHF. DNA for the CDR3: TGTGCCAGCAGTTCGGGGTATTCACCCCTCCACTTT.

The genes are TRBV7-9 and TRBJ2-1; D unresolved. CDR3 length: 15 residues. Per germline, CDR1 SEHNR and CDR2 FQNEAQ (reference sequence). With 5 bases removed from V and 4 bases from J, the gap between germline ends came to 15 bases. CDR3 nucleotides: TGTGCCAGCAGCCCTAGTTCTGGTTTTTACAATGAGCAGTTCTTC. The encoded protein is CASSPSSGFYNEQFF.

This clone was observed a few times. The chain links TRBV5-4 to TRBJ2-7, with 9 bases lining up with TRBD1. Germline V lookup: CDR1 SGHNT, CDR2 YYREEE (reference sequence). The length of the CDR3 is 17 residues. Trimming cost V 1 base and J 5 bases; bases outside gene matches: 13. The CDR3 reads CASSLIEVGTGSHEQYF. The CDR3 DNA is TGTGCCAGCAGCTTGATTGAAGTGGGGACAGGGTCCCACGAGCAGTACTTC. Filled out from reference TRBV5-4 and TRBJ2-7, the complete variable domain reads ETGVTQSPTHLIKTRGQQVTLRCSSQSGHNTVSWYQQALGQGPQFIFQYYREEENGRGNFPPRFSGLQFPNYSSELNVNALELDDSALYLCASSLIEVGTGSHEQYFGPGTRLTVT.

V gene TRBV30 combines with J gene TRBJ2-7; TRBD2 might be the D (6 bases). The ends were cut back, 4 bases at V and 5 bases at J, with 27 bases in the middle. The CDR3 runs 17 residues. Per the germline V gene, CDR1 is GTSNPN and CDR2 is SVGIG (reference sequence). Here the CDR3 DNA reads TGTGCCTGGAATAAGGGACCTGGAACGGGGGTCCGCCACGAGCAGTACTTC. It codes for CAWNKGPGTGVRHEQYF.

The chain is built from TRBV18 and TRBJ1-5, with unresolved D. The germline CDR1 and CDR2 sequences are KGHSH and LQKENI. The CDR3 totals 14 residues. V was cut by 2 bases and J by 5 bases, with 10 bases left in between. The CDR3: CASSPEAEYQPQHF. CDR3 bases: TGTGCCAGCTCACCAGAGGCAGAATATCAGCCCCAGCATTTT.